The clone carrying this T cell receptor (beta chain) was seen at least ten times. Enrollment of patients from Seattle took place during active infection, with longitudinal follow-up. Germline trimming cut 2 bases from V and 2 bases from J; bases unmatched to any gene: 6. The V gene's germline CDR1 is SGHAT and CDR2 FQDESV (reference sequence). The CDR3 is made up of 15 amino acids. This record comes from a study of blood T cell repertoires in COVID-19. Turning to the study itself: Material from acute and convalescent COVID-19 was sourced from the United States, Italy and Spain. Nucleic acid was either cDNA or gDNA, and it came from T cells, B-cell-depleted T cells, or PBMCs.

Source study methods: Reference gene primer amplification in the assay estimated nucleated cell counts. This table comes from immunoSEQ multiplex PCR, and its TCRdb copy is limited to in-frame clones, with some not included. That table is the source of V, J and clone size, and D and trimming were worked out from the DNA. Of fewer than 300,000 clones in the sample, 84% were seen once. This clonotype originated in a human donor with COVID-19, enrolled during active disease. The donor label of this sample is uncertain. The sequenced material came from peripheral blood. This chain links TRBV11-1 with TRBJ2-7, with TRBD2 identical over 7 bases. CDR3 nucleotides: TGTGCCAGCAGCTTATCTAGCGGTTATGCCTACGAGCAGTACTTC. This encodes CASSLSSGYAYEQYF.